Listed here are 15 T cell receptor beta chains from one sample, sequenced in a study of blood T cell repertoires in COVID-19 (dated by TCRdb to the early 2020s). Receptor amplification or capture employed the immunoSEQ multiplex PCR assay. This is the immuneACCESS table as TCRdb keeps it, with only in-frame sequences that have V and J called. A part of the clones is gone; compared with another copy, unresolved V genes explain less than half, and the rest is unexplained. In this sample the table shows fewer than 50,000 clones, roughly 88% of which occur a single time. The ten biggest clones cover 6% to 9% of the sample. Material: peripheral blood. The receptors derive from a human donor in a cohort sampled during active COVID-19.

V gene TRBV5-1 combines with J gene TRBJ2-7, with 7 nucleotides matching TRBD2. Germline V lookup: CDR1 SGHRS, CDR2 YFSETQ. The CDR3 length is 14 residues. V was clipped by 2 bases and J by 6 bases; unmatched bases: 8. CDR3 DNA: TGCGCCAGCAGCTTCAGTCTCCCGGGAGGCGAGCAGTACTTC. Protein product: CASSFSLPGGEQYF.

This chain links TRBV7-9 with TRBJ2-3; no firm D call. The germline CDR1 and CDR2 sequences are SEHNR and FQNEAQ (reference sequence). The CDR3 is made up of 14 amino acids. The V gene lost 1 base and the J gene lost 5 bases, with 10 bases spanning the gap. As DNA, the CDR3 is TGTGCCAGCAGCTTAGGCGGTAGCCAAGATACGCAGTATTTT. This sequence encodes CASSLGGSQDTQYF.

For this clone: The CDR3 carries no conserved terminal phenylalanine or tryptophan, so it likely arises from a read error. The DNA is left out, because the CDR3 cannot be placed on it with certainty; the CDR3 is given as TCRdb lists it. The V and J genes are TRBV20-1 and TRBJ2-7; the table's D call, TRBD2, was not checked against the DNA. Germline V lookup: CDR1 DFQATT, CDR2 SNEGSKA (reference sequence). The CDR3 is 9 amino acids in total, end residues counted. The chain's CDR3 is CSDPAIAPP.

The V and J genes are TRBV23-1 and TRBJ1-4; 8 positions match TRBD1. TRBV23-1 is annotated as an ORF whose role is uncertain. There are 15 residues in the CDR3. V dropped 0 bases and J dropped 7; count of bases not matched to a gene: 4. The CDR3 DNA reads as TGCGCCAGCAGTCAATCGACCAGGGGGCGTGAAAAACTGTTTTTT. Translation gives CASSQSTRGREKLFF.

The chain employs TRBV5-1 and TRBJ2-1, with 8 positions matching TRBD1. Germline V gene data show CDR1 as SGHRS and CDR2 as YFSETQ. V shed 2 bases, J shed 7 bases, and the junction held 2 bases outside the gene matches. The CDR3 sequence is 13 residues long. DNA of the CDR3: TGCGCCAGCAGCTTTGACAGGGGAAATGAGCAGTTCTTC. Its translation: CASSFDRGNEQFF.

By sample share, this clone is medium-sized. The gene calls are TRBV3-1 (or the pseudogene TRBV3-2) and TRBJ2-7; 10 bases line up with TRBD2. Germline CDR1 reads LGHDT; CDR2 reads YNNKEL (reference sequence). The CDR3 extends over 16 amino acids. The trim removed 0 bases at V and 3 bases at J, leaving 5 bases unmatched. In nucleotides, the CDR3 is TGTGCCAGCAGCCAAGATCGGCTAGCGGGAGTCTACGAGCAGTACTTC. Protein sequence: CASSQDRLAGVYEQYF.

The V call is TRBV9, the J call TRBJ2-2; maybe TRBD2 (5 bases). The CDR3 sequence is 17 residues long. Germline CDR1 is SGDLS and CDR2 is YYNGEE. V was clipped by 4 bases and J by 7 bases, with 23 bases between them. The CDR3 region has the DNA TGTGCCAGCAGCTCCGAAGCGATAGCCCGACGGGGCGGGGAGCTGTTTTTT. Amino acid sequence: CASSSEAIARRGGELFF. The variable domain in full, with the rest retrieved from reference TRBV9 and TRBJ2-2, is DSGVTQTPKHLITATGQRVTLRCSPRSGDLSVYWYQQSLDQGLQFLIQYYNGEERAKGNILERFSAQQFPDLHSELNLSSLELGDSALYFCASSSEAIARRGGELFFGEGSRLTVL.

V gene TRBV10-3 combines with J gene TRBJ2-3, with 12 bases fitting TRBD2. Germline lookup yields CDR1 ENHRY and CDR2 SYGVKD. The CDR3 loop spans 14 amino acids. With 10 bases clipped from V and 3 bases from J, the junction kept 5 bases outside the gene matches. As DNA, the CDR3 is TGTGCCACTCAGACTAGCGGGAGTACAGATACGCAGTATTTT. Translation: CATQTSGSTDTQYF.

The rearrangement links TRBV11-2 to TRBJ1-2; tentatively, D is TRBD1 (5 bases). Between the trimmed V and J ends, which lost 1 base and 8 bases, there was a span of 14 bases. CDR1 is SGHAT, CDR2 FQNNGV, per germline. CDR3 length: 14 amino acids. CDR3 in amino acids: CASSLGGGTRGYTF. Here the CDR3 DNA reads TGTGCCAGCAGCTTAGGCGGCGGGACTAGGGGCTACACCTTC.

This clone was recorded only once. The V gene is TRBV5-1, the J gene TRBJ2-7, with 11 bases fitting TRBD2. Germline V CDR1 and CDR2: SGHRS, YFSETQ. V dropped 4 bases and J dropped 7; count of bases not matched to a gene: 13. There are 16 residues in the CDR3. CDR3: CASSMTSGIGAREQYF. CDR3 bases: TGCGCCAGCAGCATGACTAGCGGGATAGGGGCGAGGGAGCAGTACTTC.

This chain uses TRBV28 with TRBJ2-3; D perhaps matches TRBD1 (6 bases). This CDR3 contains 13 residues. V was shortened by 6 bases and J by 2 bases, with 9 bases between the two germline ends. Germline CDR1 reads MDHEN; CDR2 reads SYDVKM. Here the CDR3 reads CASSWTATDTQYF. The CDR3 DNA reads as TGTGCCAGCAGCTGGACAGCCACAGATACGCAGTATTTT.

The chain combines TRBV7-6 with TRBJ2-3; the match to TRBD2 covers 15 bases. The CDR3 extends over 17 amino acids. Germline V gene data show CDR1 as SGHVS and CDR2 as FNYEAQ. V lost 4 bases to trimming and J lost 6 bases; unmatched junction nucleotides: 8. The CDR3 sequence: CASSSRTSGRARDTQYF. In nucleotides, the CDR3 is TGTGCCAGCAGCTCCCGGACTAGCGGGAGGGCCAGGGATACGCAGTATTTT.

V and J are TRBV19 and TRBJ1-5; D is uncertain. The CDR3 sequence is 13 residues long. The V and J ends lost 7 bases and 3 bases respectively, with 10 bases between them. In germline, CDR1 is LNHDA, CDR2 SQIVND (reference sequence). This chain's CDR3 is CASNQEVNQPQHF. DNA of the CDR3: TGTGCCAGTAATCAGGAAGTCAATCAGCCCCAGCATTTT.

The rearrangement joins TRBV10-1 to TRBJ2-2; the D gene is possibly TRBD2 (6 bases). The CDR3 loop spans 15 amino acids. Trimming stripped 6 bases from V and 0 bases from J, with 11 bases between. Germline-derived CDR1 and CDR2 are WNHNN and SYGVQD (reference sequence). CDR3: CASSPGLANTGELFF. The CDR3 coding sequence is TGCGCCAGCAGCCCGGGACTGGCGAACACCGGGGAGCTGTTTTTT.

The J gene is TRBJ2-1, the V gene TRBV19, with a weak D call TRBD2 (5 bases). V gave up 5 bases and J gave up 7 bases, with 12 bases separating them. Germline-derived CDR1 and CDR2 are LNHDA and SQIVND (reference sequence). The CDR3 covers 13 residues. The CDR3 region has the DNA TGTGCCAGTAGTGTCCGTAGCGTGAATGAGCAGTTCTTC. It translates to CASSVRSVNEQFF.